Detailed here is one T cell receptor beta chain. What it binds is not known. This record belongs to a study of regulatory T cells in long-lasting Graves disease. V lost 4 bases and J lost 5, with 6 bases in between. The CDR3 has 12 amino acids. Germline-derived CDR1 and CDR2 are SEHNR and FQNEAQ (reference sequence). With iRepertoire HTBI primers and Arm-PCR of CDR3 regions, TCR beta libraries were built. From the multiplex PCR reads, TCRdb called clonotypes with MiXCR, one entry per CDR3 protein. Of 560,000 or so distinct CDR3 sequences in the sample, about 16% were seen once. Stated time point: newly diagnosed GD, antithyroid drugs for less than 3 months. From PBMCs, RNA was extracted and then used to make the TCR library. A blood draw put about 9 milliliters of peripheral blood into EDTA tubes. Study findings and constraints: The study found lower TCR diversity in persistent Graves' patients than in newly diagnosed ones.

The sample also formed part of further work on T cells in Graves' hyperthyroidism and ophthalmopathy. From that study: Clonotypes that were expanded in thyroid above 0.001 mostly appeared in blood too. The model made its ophthalmopathy prediction, and onset followed a median 6.5 months later.

This sequence originates from a man younger than 35 with Graves disease. The sample was peripheral blood mononuclear cells (PBMCs), taken at new diagnosis, from a patient treated with antithyroid drugs. The chain links TRBV7-9 to TRBJ2-1; no firm D call. The CDR3 DNA reads TGTGCCAGCAGCTCTACCGACAATGAGCAGTTCTTC. Its protein is CASSSTDNEQFF.